The T cell receptor (beta chain) described here comes from a study of T cell repertoires in ileal Crohn's disease. Study background: Surgery for a complication: stricturing in 61%, penetrating in approximately 40%. Study-wide results and caveats: All patients with clonality above 26.8% had endoscopic recurrence. Clonal expansions were more frequent in active smokers than non-smokers at surgery.

The J segment lost 12 bases and the V segment lost 0 bases, leaving 6 bases of the junction unmatched. The CDR3 contains 13 residues. Germline-derived CDR1 and CDR2 are GTSNPN and SVGIG (reference sequence). As for this clone: What it binds is unknown.

Eligibility required adulthood, ileal or ileocolonic Crohn's disease and indicated ileocolonic resection. This table comes from immunoSEQ multiplex PCR, and its TCRdb copy is limited to in-frame clones, with some not included. The sample lists 30,000 to 35,000 clones; around 80% were seen once. Sequences were obtained from ileal tissue. J is TRBJ2-1 and V is TRBV30, with 9 bases lining up with TRBD2. This receptor was taken from an adult with Crohn's disease. CDR3 bases: TGTGCCTGGAGTGTACAGGGCGGGGGGGCGCAGTTCTTC. Translating gives CAWSVQGGGAQFF.